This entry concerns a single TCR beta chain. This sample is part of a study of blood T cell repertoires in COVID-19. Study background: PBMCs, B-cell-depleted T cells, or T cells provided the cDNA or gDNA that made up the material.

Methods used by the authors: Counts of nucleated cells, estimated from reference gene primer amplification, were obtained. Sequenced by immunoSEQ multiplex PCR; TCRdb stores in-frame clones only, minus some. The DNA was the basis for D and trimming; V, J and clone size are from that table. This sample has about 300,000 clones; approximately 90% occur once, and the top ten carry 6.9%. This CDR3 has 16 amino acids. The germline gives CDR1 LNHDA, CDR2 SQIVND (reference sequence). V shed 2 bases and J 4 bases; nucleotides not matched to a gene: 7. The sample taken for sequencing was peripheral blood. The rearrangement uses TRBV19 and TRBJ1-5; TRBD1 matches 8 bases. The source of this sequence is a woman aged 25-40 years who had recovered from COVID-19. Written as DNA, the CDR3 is TGTGCCAGTAGTATACAGGGGGCGCGGGCAAATCAGCCCCAGCATTTT. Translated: CASSIQGARANQPQHF.